This paragraph covers one TCR beta chain sequence. Antigen: not known. V gave up 3 bases and J gave up 2 bases, with 20 bases separating them. This CDR3 has 17 amino acids. Germline assignment: CDR1 SGHNT and CDR2 YYREEE (reference sequence). Healthy donors had no documented immune events, such as infections, while sampled. This sample stems from a study of identifying expanded T cells in peripheral blood. Regarding the study as a whole: Differentially abundant clones: roughly 1.3 between replicates, 15 to 17 at roughly 15 days, 19 to 20 at four. Two-week clone count variance significantly increased as total template count grew.

Assay used: immunoSEQ multiplex PCR; TCRdb lists only in-frame clones, some missing. The data hold 55,000 to 75,000 clones, with about 89% observed a single time. V is TRBV5-4 and J is TRBJ2-5, with D tentatively TRBD1 or TRBD2 (5 bases each). Material for sequencing was blood. The clonotype was recovered from a person aged 18 to 75 in good health. CDR3 region: CASSYKWDGSGQETQYF. The CDR3 bases are TGTGCCAGCAGCTACAAGTGGGACGGGTCGGGGCAAGAGACCCAGTACTTC.